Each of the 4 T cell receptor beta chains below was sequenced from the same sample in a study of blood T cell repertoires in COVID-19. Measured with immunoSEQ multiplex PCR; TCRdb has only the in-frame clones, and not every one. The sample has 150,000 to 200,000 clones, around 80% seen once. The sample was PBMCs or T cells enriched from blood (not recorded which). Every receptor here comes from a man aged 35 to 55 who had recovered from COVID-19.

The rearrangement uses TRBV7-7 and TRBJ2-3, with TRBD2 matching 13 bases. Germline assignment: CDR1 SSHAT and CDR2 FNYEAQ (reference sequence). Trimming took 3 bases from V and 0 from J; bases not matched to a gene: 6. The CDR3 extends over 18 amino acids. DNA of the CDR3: TGTGCCAGCAGCTTCAGACTAGCGGGGGGCCAGAGCACAGATACGCAGTATTTT. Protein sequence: CASSFRLAGGQSTDTQYF.

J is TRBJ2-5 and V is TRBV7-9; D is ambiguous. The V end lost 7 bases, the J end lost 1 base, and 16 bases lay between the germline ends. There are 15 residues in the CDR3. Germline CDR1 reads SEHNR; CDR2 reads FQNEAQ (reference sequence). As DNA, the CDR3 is TGTGCCAGCACGTGGAACTATGTGCTCCAAGAGACCCAGTACTTC. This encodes CASTWNYVLQETQYF.

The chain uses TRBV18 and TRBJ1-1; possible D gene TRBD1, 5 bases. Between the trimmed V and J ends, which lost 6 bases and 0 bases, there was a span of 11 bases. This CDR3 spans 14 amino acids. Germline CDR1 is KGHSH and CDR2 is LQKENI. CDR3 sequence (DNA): TGTGCCAGCTCGCAGACAGATATGAACACTGAAGCTTTCTTT. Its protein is CASSQTDMNTEAFF.

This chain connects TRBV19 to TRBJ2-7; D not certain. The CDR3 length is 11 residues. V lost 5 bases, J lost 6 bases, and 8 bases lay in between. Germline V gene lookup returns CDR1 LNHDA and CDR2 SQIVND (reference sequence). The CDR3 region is CASSPGGEQYF. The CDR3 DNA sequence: TGTGCCAGTAGTCCCGGCGGCGAGCAGTACTTC.